This T cell receptor beta chain is drawn from a study of lymphopenia after photon versus proton radiotherapy. Broader study findings: In patients who died, overall survival fell as post-nadir TCR diversity dropped more. Under photons, naive T cells and diversity fell while effector/memory populations rose. Better survival with proton therapy was suggested as possible, not demonstrated. After the lymphocyte nadir, photon-treated repertoires showed oligoclonal expansion, especially of CD8+ Temra cells.

Germline V gene lookup returns CDR1 SGHTA and CDR2 FQGTGA. The CDR3 contains 15 residues. Trimming pared 4 bases from V and 4 bases from J, leaving 13 bases between. Measured with immunoSEQ multiplex PCR; TCRdb has only the in-frame clones, and not every one. Of about 58,000 clones in the sample, around 84% are singletons; the top ten hold approximately 2%. This clone has just one count. As yet, its antigen is unknown. The V and J genes are TRBV7-3 and TRBJ2-2; either TRBD1 or TRBD2 may fit D (5 bases each). This material consisted of peripheral blood, taken from a patient treated with proton-based radiotherapy. This TCR was recovered from a man between 60 and 75 years old with pancreatic cancer. CDR3 in DNA: TGTGCCAGCAGCTCGGCAGGGAGTGGCACCGGGGAGCTGTTTTTT. Translating gives CASSSAGSGTGELFF.